This T cell receptor (beta chain) derives from a study of T cells in women clearing cervical HPV infection. Generated by immunoSEQ multiplex PCR, the TCRdb table keeps only in-frame clones and is missing some. Its table lists approximately 28,000 clones. The sequence derives from a woman aged 18-69 years with a cervical HPV16 infection that either progressed to CIN3+ or cleared (not recorded which). Sequenced: blood buffy coat.

CDR3 DNA (partial): TGTGCCAGTTCACCGGGTCCTAACACTGAA. The encoded protein is CASSPGPNTE. Given in full, the CDR3 is CASSPGPNTEAFF. This chain uses TRBV7-2 with TRBJ1-1; D gene ambiguous. The read terminates 3 residues ahead of where the CDR3 ends, so the germline J gene completes it. Deletions cut 9 bases from V and 2 bases from J, with 13 bases between. Looked up from germline, CDR1 is SGHTA and CDR2 is FQGNSA. The CDR3 contains 13 residues.